A single sample is the source of the 12 T cell receptor beta chains below, sequenced in a study of T cell changes during pregnancy in multiple sclerosis. TCRdb's table, derived via immunoSEQ multiplex PCR, lists solely in-frame clones and lacks some. The sample consists of tens of thousands of clones, roughly 90% of them appearing once. The sample in question was peripheral blood, obtained after pregnancy. These receptors were collected from a female donor in good health, enrolled as a control in a pregnancy study.

Details on this clone: The same CDR3 also results from other DNA sequences found in this sample. The rearrangement uses TRBV5-1 and TRBJ2-5, with 8 nucleotides matching TRBD2. After removal of 4 bases from V and 5 bases from J, the junction contained 7 bases not matched to a gene. Germline CDR1 is SGHRS and CDR2 is YFSETQ. The length of the CDR3 is 14 residues. Here the CDR3 DNA reads TGCGCCAGCAGCCCGGGAGGGGCCGGCGAGACCCAGTACTTC. Protein sequence: CASSPGGAGETQYF.

This chain uses TRBV7-2 with TRBJ2-2, with TRBD1 identical over 11 bases. V dropped 5 bases and J dropped 4; count of bases not matched to a gene: 9. Per germline, CDR1 SGHTA and CDR2 FQGNSA. This CDR3 is built from 17 residues. CDR3 region: CASSPAGTGGSTGELFF. The DNA for the CDR3 is TGTGCCAGCAGCCCGGCCGGGACAGGGGGTAGCACCGGGGAGCTGTTTTTT. The full variable domain, with the rest looked up from reference TRBV7-2 and TRBJ2-2, is GAGVSQSPSNKVTEKGKDVELRCDPISGHTALYWYRQSLGQGLEFLIYFQGNSAPDKSGLPSDRFSAERTGGSVSTLTIQRTQQEDSAVYLCASSPAGTGGSTGELFFGEGSRLTVL.

V gene TRBV2 combines with J gene TRBJ1-2; D call uncertain. The CDR3 loop spans 12 amino acids. Trimming removed 8 bases from V and 5 bases from J, with 12 bases in between. The germline V gene encodes CDR1 SNHLY and CDR2 FYNNEI. CDR3: CASARGGYGYTF. The CDR3 DNA is TGTGCCAGCGCGCGGGGTGGGTATGGCTACACCTTC.

The chain combines TRBV5-1 with TRBJ2-2, with TRBD1 matching over 10 bases. Trimming removed 4 bases from V and 1 base from J; junction bases left unmatched: 4. Germline CDR1 reads SGHRS; CDR2 reads YFSETQ. CDR3 length: 16 amino acids. The chain's CDR3 is CASSPGDRGNTGELFF. CDR3 DNA sequence: TGCGCCAGCAGCCCAGGGGACAGGGGGAACACCGGGGAGCTGTTTTTT.

This clone has only one observation. This rearrangement joins TRBV6-1 to TRBJ2-7; D is unresolved. The CDR3 is 11 residues long. Deletions cut 4 bases from V and 4 bases from J, with 5 bases between. The germline V gene has CDR1 MNHNS and CDR2 SASEGT. The CDR3: CASSAGYEQYF. CDR3 sequence (DNA): TGTGCCAGCAGTGCAGGATACGAGCAGTACTTC.

The genes are TRBV6-5 and TRBJ2-7; 7 positions agree with TRBD2. The CDR3 spans 14 residues. Unmatched junction bases numbered 5, after V lost 0 bases and J lost 6 bases. Germline loops: CDR1 MNHEY, CDR2 SVGAGI. The CDR3 spells CASSYSTSFGEQYF. In nucleotides, the CDR3 is TGTGCCAGCAGTTACTCGACTAGCTTTGGCGAGCAGTACTTC.

The table lists this clone with a few counts. This chain uses TRBV27 with TRBJ1-1; a weak D match, TRBD1 (6 bases). In germline, CDR1 is MNHEY, CDR2 SMNVEV (reference sequence). V lost 5 bases and J lost 5, with 9 bases in between. The CDR3 runs 12 residues. The CDR3 here is CASSSDRTEAFF. DNA of the CDR3: TGTGCCAGCAGTAGTGACAGGACTGAAGCTTTCTTT.

The rearrangement joins TRBV2 to TRBJ1-4, with a tentative D call TRBD1 (5 bases). Germline CDR1 reads SNHLY; CDR2 reads FYNNEI. The CDR3 consists of 13 residues. V was cut by 7 bases and J by 3 bases, with 9 bases left in between. The CDR3 DNA reads as TGTGCCAGCAAGCAGGGCCCTAATGAAAAACTGTTTTTT. This encodes CASKQGPNEKLFF.

J is TRBJ1-1 and V is TRBV7-8; 9 nucleotides agree with TRBD1. After removal of 5 bases from V and 1 base from J, the junction contained 14 bases not matched to a gene. CDR1 and CDR2 (germline): SGHVS, FQNEAQ. This CDR3 has 18 amino acids. This chain's CDR3 is CASSHWLQGAVTNTEAFF. The DNA of the CDR3 is TGTGCCAGCAGCCACTGGCTACAGGGGGCGGTTACGAACACTGAAGCTTTCTTT.

This clone was detected only once. V usage is TRBV9 and J usage is TRBJ1-3, with 7 nucleotides matching TRBD1. V lost 3 bases to trimming and J lost 0 bases; unmatched junction nucleotides: 9. In germline, CDR1 is SGDLS, CDR2 YYNGEE. The CDR3 extends over 17 amino acids. The CDR3 region is CASSGATGIGSGNTIYF. As DNA, the CDR3 is TGTGCCAGCAGCGGGGCGACAGGGATCGGCTCTGGAAACACCATATATTTT. The variable domain in full, with the rest retrieved from reference TRBV9 and TRBJ1-3, is DSGVTQTPKHLITATGQRVTLRCSPRSGDLSVYWYQQSLDQGLQFLIQYYNGEERAKGNILERFSAQQFPDLHSELNLSSLELGDSALYFCASSGATGIGSGNTIYFGEGSWLTVV.

The chain employs TRBV5-1 and TRBJ2-1; maybe TRBD2 (5 bases). CDR1 is SGHRS and CDR2 is YFSETQ in the germline V gene. This CDR3 is built from 15 residues. Deletions cut 2 bases from V and 4 bases from J, with 13 bases between. CDR3 sequence (DNA): TGCGCCAGCAGCTTTGACGGAGGATTATACAATGAGCAGTTCTTC. It yields the protein CASSFDGGLYNEQFF.

The rearrangement joins TRBV6-5 to TRBJ1-1; tentative D call: TRBD1 (5 bases). There are 14 residues in the CDR3. Looked up from germline, CDR1 is MNHEY and CDR2 is SVGAGI. V shed 7 bases and J shed 4 bases, with 16 bases lying between them. CDR3 loop: CASKAPGVVTEAFF. CDR3 in DNA: TGTGCCAGCAAAGCCCCGGGGGTAGTCACTGAAGCTTTCTTT.